This T cell receptor (beta chain) emerged from a study of T cell clones after liver transplantation. Background on the study: Post-transplant blood was tracked for graft-donor-reactive T cell clones identified in a pre-transplant mixed lymphocyte reaction. Three of eight recipients were HCV-positive; others had non-autoimmune, non-viral indications.

The data were produced by immunoSEQ multiplex PCR, yet TCRdb's version contains in-frame clones alone and is incomplete. The data hold approximately 100,000 clones, with about 80% observed a single time. CD3+CD4+ and CD3+CD8+ cells were FACS-sorted from thawed unstimulated PBMCs. This CDR3 spans 15 amino acids. V lost 4 bases and J lost 6; bases outside the gene matches: 4. The V gene's germline CDR1 is SGDLS and CDR2 YYNGEE. This sequence originates from a human patient who received a liver transplant. Some T cells may have come from the graft donor. The sequencing used CD4+ T cells from blood, collected 45 to 50 months after liver transplant. The chain employs TRBV9 and TRBJ2-2; TRBD2 agrees at 12 bases. This chain's CDR3 is CASSPRLAGAGELFF. The CDR3 nucleotides are TGTGCCAGCAGCCCCCGACTAGCGGGAGCCGGGGAGCTGTTTTTT.